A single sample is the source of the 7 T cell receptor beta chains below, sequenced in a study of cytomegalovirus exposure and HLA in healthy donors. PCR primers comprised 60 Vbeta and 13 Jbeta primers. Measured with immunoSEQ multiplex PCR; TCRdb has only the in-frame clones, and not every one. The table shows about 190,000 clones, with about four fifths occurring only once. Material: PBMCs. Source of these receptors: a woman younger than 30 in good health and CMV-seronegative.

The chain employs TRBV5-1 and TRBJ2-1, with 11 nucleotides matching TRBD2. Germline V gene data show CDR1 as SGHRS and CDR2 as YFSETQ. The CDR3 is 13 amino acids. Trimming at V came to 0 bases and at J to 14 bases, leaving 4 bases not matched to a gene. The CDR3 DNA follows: TGCGCCAGCAGCTTGGATGGGACTAGCGGTGAGTTCTTC. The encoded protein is CASSLDGTSGEFF.

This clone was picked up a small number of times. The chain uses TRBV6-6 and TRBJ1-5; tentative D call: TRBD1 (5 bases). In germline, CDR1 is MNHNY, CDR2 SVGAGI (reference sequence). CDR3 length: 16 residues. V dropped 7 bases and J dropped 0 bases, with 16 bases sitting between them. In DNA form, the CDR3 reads TGTGCCAGCAATCAACGGGGGATCGATAGCAATCAGCCCCAGCATTTT. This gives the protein CASNQRGIDSNQPQHF.

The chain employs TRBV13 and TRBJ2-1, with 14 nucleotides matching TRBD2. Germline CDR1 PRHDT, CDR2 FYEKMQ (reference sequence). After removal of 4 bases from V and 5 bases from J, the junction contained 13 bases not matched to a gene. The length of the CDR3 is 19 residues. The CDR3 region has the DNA TGTGCCAGCAGCTCCCCGGGACTAGCGGGAGTGAGAACAAACAATGAGCAGTTCTTC. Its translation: CASSSPGLAGVRTNNEQFF. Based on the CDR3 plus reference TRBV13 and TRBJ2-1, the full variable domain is AAGVIQSPRHLIKEKRETATLKCYPIPRHDTVYWYQQGPGQDPQFLISFYEKMQSDKGSIPDRFSAQQFSDYHSELNMSSLELGDSALYFCASSSPGLAGVRTNNEQFFGPGTRLTVL.

As DNA, the CDR3 is TGTGCCAGCAGGCGGACAGACACAGATACGCAGTATTTT. This sequence encodes CASRRTDTDTQYF. The chain employs TRBV6-6 and TRBJ2-3, with TRBD1 as a possible D gene (6 bases). This CDR3 has 13 amino acids. Trimming cost V 6 bases and J 2 bases, with 9 bases left between them. From germline, CDR1 is MNHNY and CDR2 SVGAGI (reference sequence).

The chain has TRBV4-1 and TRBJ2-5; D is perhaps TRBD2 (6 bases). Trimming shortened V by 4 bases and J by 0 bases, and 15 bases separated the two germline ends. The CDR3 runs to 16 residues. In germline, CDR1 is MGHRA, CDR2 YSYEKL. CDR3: CASSRQGTQYQETQYF. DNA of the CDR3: TGCGCCAGCAGCCGCCAAGGGACTCAGTACCAAGAGACCCAGTACTTC.

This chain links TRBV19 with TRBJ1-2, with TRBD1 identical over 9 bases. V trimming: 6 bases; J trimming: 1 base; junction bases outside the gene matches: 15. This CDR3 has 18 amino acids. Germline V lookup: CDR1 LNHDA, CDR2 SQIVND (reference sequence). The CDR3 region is CASRPEPGQGLRNYGYTF. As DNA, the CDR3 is TGTGCCAGTAGACCCGAACCGGGACAGGGACTTCGTAACTATGGCTACACCTTC.

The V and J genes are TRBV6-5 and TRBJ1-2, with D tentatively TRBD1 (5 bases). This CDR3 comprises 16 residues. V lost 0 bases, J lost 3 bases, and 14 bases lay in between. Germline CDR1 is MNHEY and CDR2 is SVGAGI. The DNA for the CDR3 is TGTGCCAGCAGTTACTCGAGCGCAGGGCTATACTATGGCTACACCTTC. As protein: CASSYSSAGLYYGYTF.